One sample yielded the 27 T cell receptor beta chains listed below, sequenced in a study of blood T cell repertoires in COVID-19. Sequencing was performed with immunoSEQ multiplex PCR; in TCRdb, only in-frame clones are kept and a portion is missing. Here the sample spans approximately 220,000 clones, 85% being singletons. The sample consisted of PBMCs or T cells enriched from blood (not recorded which). These TCRs come from a man aged 40-49 years who had recovered from COVID-19.

J is TRBJ1-4 and V is TRBV18; tentative D call: TRBD1 (5 bases). Germline lookup yields CDR1 KGHSH and CDR2 LQKENI. CDR3 length: 15 residues. The ends were cut back, 3 bases at V and 8 bases at J, with 16 bases in the middle. CDR3 protein: CASSPDEEGREKLFF. The CDR3 region has the DNA TGTGCCAGCTCACCCGACGAGGAGGGGAGAGAAAAACTGTTTTTT.

The rearrangement joins TRBV6-2 or TRBV6-3 to TRBJ2-7; 7 bases line up with TRBD2. From germline, CDR1 is MNHEY and CDR2 SVGEGT. Trimming cost V 4 bases and J 0 bases; bases outside gene matches: 6. CDR3 size: 15 residues. The CDR3 spells CASSSPGLISYEQYF. CDR3 in DNA: TGTGCCAGCAGTTCGCCGGGACTAATCTCCTACGAGCAGTACTTC.

The chain employs TRBV19 and TRBJ1-2; 8 positions agree with TRBD1. The CDR3 runs 14 residues. Germline trimming cut 5 bases from V and 6 bases from J; bases unmatched to any gene: 8. Germline CDR1 reads LNHDA; CDR2 reads SQIVND (reference sequence). DNA for the CDR3: TGTGCCAGTAGTCCGCTAGACAGGGGAAATGGCTACACCTTC. Its translation: CASSPLDRGNGYTF.

CDR3 nucleotide sequence: TGTGCCAGCAGTTTATCGATGGGCTCTGAAGCTTTCTTT. Its translation is CASSLSMGSEAFF. This sequence joins TRBV27 and TRBJ1-1, with D hard to call. Trimming stripped 0 bases from V and 6 bases from J, with 8 bases between. CDR1 MNHEY and CDR2 SMNVEV come from the germline V gene (reference sequence). CDR3 length: 13 residues.

This chain joins TRBV28 and TRBJ1-4, with D possibly matching TRBD1 (6 bases). The CDR3 spans 15 residues. Trimming took off 10 bases at V and 4 bases at J, with 19 bases between the two ends. The germline V gene encodes CDR1 MDHEN and CDR2 SYDVKM. The CDR3 DNA reads TGTGCCACCCTGGGGGCCCCAGGGGATAATGAAAAACTGTTTTTT. Amino acids: CATLGAPGDNEKLFF.

The chain joins TRBV5-6 to TRBJ2-7; 8 nucleotides align to TRBD1. Germline assignment: CDR1 SGHDT and CDR2 YYEEEE. CDR3 length: 13 amino acids. With 4 bases clipped from V and 7 bases from J, the junction kept 7 bases outside the gene matches. CDR3 residues: CASSRRQGREQYF. In DNA form, the CDR3 reads TGTGCCAGCAGCCGGAGACAGGGGCGTGAGCAGTACTTC.

J is TRBJ1-2 and V is TRBV5-4, with 11 bases aligning to TRBD1. The CDR3 consists of 14 residues. The V segment lost 4 bases and the J segment 3 bases; nucleotides outside the gene matches: 2. The germline V gene has CDR1 SGHNT and CDR2 YYREEE (reference sequence). CDR3 protein: CASSEGQGDYGYTF. As DNA, the CDR3 is TGTGCCAGCAGCGAGGGACAGGGGGACTATGGCTACACCTTC.

The chain is built from TRBV9 and TRBJ1-1; the match to TRBD1 covers 9 bases. J gave up 5 bases and V 3 bases, and 8 bases lay outside the gene matches. Germline V CDR1 and CDR2: SGDLS, YYNGEE. The CDR3 has 15 amino acids. CDR3 DNA: TGTGCCAGCAGCGGCGAACAGGGGGCGCGAACTGAAGCTTTCTTT. This encodes CASSGEQGARTEAFF.

The chain combines TRBV29-1 with TRBJ2-2; tentative D call: TRBD2 (6 bases). Germline-derived CDR1 and CDR2 are SQVTM and ANQGSEA. CDR3 length equals 12 residues. The V end was cut by 1 base, the J end by 10 bases, with 10 bases between. This CDR3 reads CSVEVGGKELFF. In DNA, the CDR3 is TGCAGCGTTGAAGTGGGCGGGAAGGAGCTGTTTTTT.

This clone was counted once. This chain links TRBV6-1 with TRBJ2-3; weak D call: TRBD2 (5 bases). CDR3 length: 15 residues. V shed 2 bases and J shed 2 bases, with 11 bases lying between them. Germline CDR1 is MNHNS and CDR2 is SASEGT. CDR3 region: CASSEQLADTDTQYF. DNA for the CDR3: TGTGCCAGCAGTGAACAGCTAGCCGACACAGATACGCAGTATTTT.

This chain joins TRBV5-4 and TRBJ1-3; unclear D gene. The CDR3 covers 12 residues. Germline V gene sequence: CDR1 SGHNT, CDR2 YYREEE (reference sequence). V was trimmed by 5 bases and J by 4 bases, leaving 7 bases between them. The CDR3 is CASSGSGNTIYF. Here the CDR3 DNA reads TGTGCCAGCAGTGGCTCGGGAAACACCATATATTTT.

The chain carries TRBV28 and TRBJ2-7; 12 bases map to TRBD2. Germline assignment: CDR1 MDHEN and CDR2 SYDVKM. V lost 5 bases and J lost 1; bases outside the gene matches: 6. The CDR3 has 16 amino acids. CDR3 DNA: TGTGCCAGCAGTGGGGCCGGGACTAGCGGGTCCTACGAGCAGTACTTC. This codes for CASSGAGTSGSYEQYF. Drawing the rest from reference TRBV28 and TRBJ2-7, the complete variable domain is DVKVTQSSRYLVKRTGEKVFLECVQDMDHENMFWYRQDPGLGLRLIYFSYDVKMKEKGDIPEGYSVSREKKERFSLILESASTNQTSMYLCASSGAGTSGSYEQYFGPGTRLTVT.

The gene calls are TRBV4-2 and TRBJ2-2; TRBD2 agrees at 10 bases. CDR3 length: 15 residues. CDR1 is LGHNA, CDR2 YNFKEQ, per germline. J was trimmed by 5 bases and V by 0 bases; bases with no gene match: 0. The DNA for the CDR3 is TGTGCCAGCAGCCAAGAAGCGGGAGGGACCGGGGAGCTGTTTTTT. Amino acid sequence: CASSQEAGGTGELFF.

J is TRBJ1-3 and V is TRBV5-1; 7 bases are a match to TRBD1. The CDR3 contains 16 residues. V lost 4 bases, J lost 4 bases, and 11 bases stayed unmatched. Germline V gene data show CDR1 as SGHRS and CDR2 as YFSETQ. In DNA form, the CDR3 reads TGCGCCAGCAGCGAGTCTCTCTGGACAGGAGGAAACACCATATATTTT. It yields the protein CASSESLWTGGNTIYF.

This sequence joins TRBV5-4 and TRBJ1-1; the D gene is possibly TRBD1 (5 bases). V was shortened by 4 bases and J by 0 bases, with 13 bases between the two germline ends. Germline V gene data show CDR1 as SGHNT and CDR2 as YYREEE (reference sequence). The CDR3 sequence is 15 residues long. Written as DNA, the CDR3 is TGTGCCAGCAGCCCGGGGGGGAGGTTGAACACTGAAGCTTTCTTT. Translating it yields CASSPGGRLNTEAFF.

This sequence joins TRBV3-1 (or the pseudogene TRBV3-2) and TRBJ1-2; possibly TRBD1 for D (5 bases). The germline CDR1 and CDR2 sequences are LGHDT and YNNKEL (reference sequence). The CDR3 loop spans 14 amino acids. Trimming left V 5 bases short and J 0 bases short, with 10 bases between. The DNA of the CDR3 is TGTGCCAGCAGCATCGGGGGGGCTAACTATGGCTACACCTTC. It encodes CASSIGGANYGYTF.

The rearrangement uses TRBV6-5 and TRBJ2-7, with 7 bases identical to TRBD1. This CDR3 has 15 amino acids. The germline V gene encodes CDR1 MNHEY and CDR2 SVGAGI. V gave up 6 bases and J gave up 3 bases; unmatched junction bases: 11. CDR3 region: CASRARQGVFYEQYF. In DNA, the CDR3 is TGTGCCAGCAGGGCCCGCCAGGGGGTGTTCTACGAGCAGTACTTC.

V gene TRBV11-1 combines with J gene TRBJ2-1; maybe TRBD2 (5 bases). Germline CDR1 reads SGHAT; CDR2 reads FQDESV (reference sequence). Trimming took 10 bases from V and 6 from J, leaving 13 bases between them. The CDR3 has 12 amino acids. This CDR3 reads CAITRTGNEQFF. The CDR3 DNA is TGTGCCATAACTCGGACTGGCAATGAGCAGTTCTTC.

This chain links TRBV6-5 with TRBJ1-1; 8 bases fit TRBD1. CDR3 length: 14 residues. Germline values: CDR1 MNHEY, CDR2 SVGAGI. V lost 6 bases and J lost 1; bases outside the gene matches: 4. DNA for the CDR3: TGTGCCAGCAGCCAGGGGACAGGGAACACTGAAGCTTTCTTT. It is translated as CASSQGTGNTEAFF.

The chain is built from TRBV11-2 and TRBJ2-2, with TRBD2 matching 7 bases. Germline CDR1 SGHAT, CDR2 FQNNGV. The V and J ends lost 8 bases and 6 bases, in that order; junction bases with no gene match: 9. The CDR3 is made up of 14 amino acids. The CDR3 spells CASVRAGDAGELFF. The CDR3, as DNA: TGTGCCAGCGTTAGGGCGGGAGATGCCGGGGAGCTGTTTTTT.

This clone appeared a few times. The genes are TRBV19 and TRBJ1-1, with 9 bases that match TRBD1. This CDR3 is built from 15 residues. The J segment lost 2 bases and the V segment lost 4 bases, leaving 5 bases of the junction unmatched. The germline V gene encodes CDR1 LNHDA and CDR2 SQIVND (reference sequence). CDR3 nucleotide sequence: TGTGCCAGTAGTAAGAAGGGACAGGGAAACACTGAAGCTTTCTTT. Protein: CASSKKGQGNTEAFF. Together with reference TRBV19 and TRBJ1-1, the CDR3 gives the full variable domain: DGGITQSPKYLFRKEGQNVTLSCEQNLNHDAMYWYRQDPGQGLRLIYYSQIVNDFQKGDIAEGYSVSREKKESFPLTVTSAQKNPTAFYLCASSKKGQGNTEAFFGQGTRLTVV.

The chain uses TRBV24-1 and TRBJ2-3, with D maybe TRBD1 (6 bases). V lost 9 bases and J 5 bases, leaving 29 bases between the germline ends. The CDR3 runs to 18 residues. Germline-derived CDR1 and CDR2 are KGHDR and SFDVKD. CDR3 in DNA: TGTGCCACCGCCGCGGGTCCCAGGGGTAGTCGCATGGTAGATACGCAGTATTTT. Its translation is CATAAGPRGSRMVDTQYF.

This chain uses TRBV21-1 with TRBJ2-6; TRBD1 is the table's D call, not checked against the DNA. TRBV21-1 counts as a pseudogene. The CDR3 runs 17 residues. The CDR3 bases are TGTGCCAGCAGCTATGTACAGGGGGGATCTGGGGCCAACGTCCTGACTTTC. Translated: CASSYVQGGSGANVLTF.

The V gene is TRBV9, the J gene TRBJ2-2; TRBD2 is a possible D gene (6 bases). V was pared by 4 bases and J by 0 bases, with 16 bases between. The germline gives CDR1 SGDLS, CDR2 YYNGEE. The CDR3 loop spans 17 amino acids. The CDR3 is CASSTPAGSANTGELFF. CDR3 bases: TGTGCCAGCAGCACGCCGGCCGGGAGCGCGAACACCGGGGAGCTGTTTTTT.

J is TRBJ1-1 and V is TRBV18; unclear D gene. The V gene's germline CDR1 is KGHSH and CDR2 LQKENI. V lost 6 bases and J lost 0, with 8 bases in between. This CDR3 contains 13 residues. CDR3 amino acids: CASSPQMNTEAFF. The DNA of the CDR3 is TGTGCCAGCTCCCCGCAGATGAACACTGAAGCTTTCTTT.

V gene TRBV19 combines with J gene TRBJ2-5; 7 bases fit TRBD1. The CDR3 is 14 amino acids. V gave up 4 bases and J gave up 4 bases; unmatched junction bases: 6. Per the germline V gene, CDR1 is LNHDA and CDR2 is SQIVND (reference sequence). For the CDR3, the DNA is TGTGCCAGTAGTACGACAGGGATTAGAGAGACCCAGTACTTC. The encoded protein is CASSTTGIRETQYF. The full variable domain, its missing parts supplied by reference TRBV19 and TRBJ2-5, is DGGITQSPKYLFRKEGQNVTLSCEQNLNHDAMYWYRQDPGQGLRLIYYSQIVNDFQKGDIAEGYSVSREKKESFPLTVTSAQKNPTAFYLCASSTTGIRETQYFGPGTRLLVL.

This chain links TRBV9 with TRBJ2-3, with 11 bases fitting TRBD2. V shed 4 bases, J shed 2 bases, and the junction held 12 bases outside the gene matches. This CDR3 spans 18 amino acids. Germline V gives CDR1 SGDLS, CDR2 YYNGEE. This CDR3 reads CASSHRLAGGQDTDTQYF. In DNA, the CDR3 is TGTGCCAGCAGCCATAGATTAGCGGGAGGGCAAGACACAGATACGCAGTATTTT.